This T cell receptor (beta chain) stems from a study of cytomegalovirus exposure and HLA in healthy donors. CDR1 is SGDLS, CDR2 YYNGEE, per germline. The CDR3 contains 15 residues. Trimming cost V 2 bases and J 3 bases; bases outside gene matches: 5. The PCR contained 60 Vbeta and 13 Jbeta primers. The method was immunoSEQ multiplex PCR; TCRdb's version includes in-frame clones alone and lacks a portion of them. This table holds about 93,000 clones, over 65% found once. This receptor was taken from a man between 50 and 59 years old in good health and CMV-seronegative. The rearrangement joins TRBV9 to TRBJ2-1; the match to TRBD2 covers 7 bases. Material: PBMCs. CDR3 in amino acids: CASSVQRGYYNEQFF. The DNA of the CDR3 is TGTGCCAGCAGCGTTCAGCGGGGTTACTACAATGAGCAGTTCTTC.